The present entry profiles one T cell receptor beta chain with its context. Antigen: not known. This specimen comes from a study of T cell responses to AZD1222 COVID-19 vaccine. At the level of the study: Combined were second doses at about 4 or about 12 weeks. Study-level findings and limits: Reports indicate that nearly half of spike-specific TCRs are directed at unmutated variant regions. CD4 TCRs associated with vaccination spanned spike, dominating at 160-218 and 743-854. The sample set comprised mostly white British donors with more females, and clonal diversity was possibly underestimated.

The protocol was immunoSEQ multiplex PCR, while the TCRdb copy is restricted to in-frame clones and leaves out a portion. The data contain about 98,000 clones, 88% of them seen just once; the ten biggest clones take up about 5.8%. The sample in question was peripheral blood, obtained on day 0 of AZD1222 vaccination. The TCR was taken from an adult in good health.

The CDR3 region has the DNA TGTGCCAGCAGCCTAAGACAGGGTCTGAACACCGGGGAGCTGTTTTTT. Translation gives CASSLRQGLNTGELFF. The genes are TRBV3-1 (or the pseudogene TRBV3-2) and TRBJ2-2; 7 bases are shared with TRBD1. The CDR3 length is 16 residues. Germline loops: CDR1 LGHDT, CDR2 YNNKEL (reference sequence). Trimming cost V 4 bases and J 1 base; bases outside gene matches: 6.